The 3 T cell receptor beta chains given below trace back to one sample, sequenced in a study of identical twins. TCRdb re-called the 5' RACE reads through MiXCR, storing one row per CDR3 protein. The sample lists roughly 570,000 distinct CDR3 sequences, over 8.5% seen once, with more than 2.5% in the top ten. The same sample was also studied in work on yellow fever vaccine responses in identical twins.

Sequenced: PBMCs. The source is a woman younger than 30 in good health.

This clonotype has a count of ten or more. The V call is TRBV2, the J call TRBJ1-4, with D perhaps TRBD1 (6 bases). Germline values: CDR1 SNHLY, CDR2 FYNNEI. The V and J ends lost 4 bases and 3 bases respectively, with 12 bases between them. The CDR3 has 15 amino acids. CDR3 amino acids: CASSGTGSPNEKLFF. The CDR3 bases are TGTGCCAGCAGTGGAACAGGGTCCCCTAATGAAAAACTGTTTTTT.

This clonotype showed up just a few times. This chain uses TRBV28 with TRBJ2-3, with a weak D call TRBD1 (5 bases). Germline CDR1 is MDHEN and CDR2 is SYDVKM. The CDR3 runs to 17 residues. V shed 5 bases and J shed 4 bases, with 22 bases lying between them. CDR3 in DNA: TGTGCCAGCAGTCAAGTCCAGGACACATCCTCTCCAGATACGCAGTATTTT. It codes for CASSQVQDTSSPDTQYF.

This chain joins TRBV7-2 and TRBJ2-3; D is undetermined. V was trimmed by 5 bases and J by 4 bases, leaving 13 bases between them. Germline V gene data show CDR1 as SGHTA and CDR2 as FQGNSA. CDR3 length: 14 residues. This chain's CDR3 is CASSPSEAADTQYF. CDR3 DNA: TGTGCCAGCAGCCCCTCAGAGGCCGCAGATACGCAGTATTTT.